This TCR beta chain was documented in a study of T cell repertoires in cytomegalovirus infection. This clonotype has at least ten counts. Its antigen remains unidentified. This CDR3 has 16 residues. Germline assignment: CDR1 SNHLY and CDR2 FYNNEI. V lost 6 bases and J 3 bases, leaving 21 bases between the germline ends. TCRdb recomputed calls from the reads with MiXCR, one row per CDR3 protein. The sample contains 800,000 to 950,000 distinct CDR3 sequences, less than 35% of which appear only once. J is TRBJ2-7 and V is TRBV2; weak D call: TRBD2 (6 bases). Source: cultured CD8+ T cells from PBMCs, taken from culture after CMV antigen stimulation. The sequence was obtained from a human donor in good health (CMV status not recorded). Some clones in this sample may be carry-over from other donors' samples. The CDR3 loop is CASRAEAGTGLYEQYF. CDR3 DNA: TGTGCCAGCAGAGCCGAGGCCGGGACGGGACTCTACGAGCAGTACTTC.